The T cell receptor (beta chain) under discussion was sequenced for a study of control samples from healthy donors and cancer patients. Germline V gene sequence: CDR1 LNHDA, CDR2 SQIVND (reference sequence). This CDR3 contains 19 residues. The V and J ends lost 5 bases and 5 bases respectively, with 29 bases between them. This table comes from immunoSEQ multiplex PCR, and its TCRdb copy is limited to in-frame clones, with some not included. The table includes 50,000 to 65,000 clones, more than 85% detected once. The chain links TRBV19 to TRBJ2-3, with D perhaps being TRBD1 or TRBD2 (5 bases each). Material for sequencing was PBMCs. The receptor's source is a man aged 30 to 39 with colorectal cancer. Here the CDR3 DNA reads TGTGCCAGTAGTCTCACCGGTGGCAGGGTGGGGGAGATGGGAGATACGCAGTATTTT. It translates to CASSLTGGRVGEMGDTQYF.